This is a list of T cell receptor beta chains from one sample in a study of blood T cell repertoires in COVID-19. Only in-frame clones appear in the TCRdb table, and some are missing; sequencing was by immunoSEQ multiplex PCR. The sample has some 30,000 clones, about nine tenths seen once. Sequenced input: peripheral blood. Receptors were obtained from a man between 50 and 59 years old with active or convalescent COVID-19. The CDR3 runs from the conserved cysteine through the conserved F or W. Fields, in order: J gene, V gene, clone size, CDR3 protein. Only some rows state a clone size, as once, few, many or a class for expanded clones.

>TRBJ1-5|TRBV6-5|NA
CASRTGNQPQHF
>TRBJ1-2|TRBV18|NA
CASSRDRLLAYGYTF
>TRBJ1-2|TRBV6-2/TRBV6-3|few
CASSYGRDREYGYTF
>TRBJ2-4|TRBV20-1|NA
CSARLELAYF
>TRBJ2-3|TRBV7-8|NA
CASSWGRGLEVTDTQYF
>TRBJ2-7|TRBV27|NA
CASSSSTGTLSYEQYF
>TRBJ2-3|TRBV11-2|NA
CASSHLLTRQDADTQYF
>TRBJ1-1|TRBV29-1|NA
CSVVGGDATPAAFF
>TRBJ1-2|TRBV28|NA
CASSFGSPMFNYGYTF
>TRBJ1-2|TRBV6-1|NA
CASSVGQGDGYTF
>TRBJ2-7|TRBV2|NA
CASRKAVRAYEQYF
>TRBJ2-2|TRBV6-6|NA
CASTGAGGENTGELFF
>TRBJ1-2|TRBV18|NA
CASSGNRDGYTF
>TRBJ2-7|TRBV11-2|NA
CASRTTGNYEQYF
>TRBJ1-5|TRBV28|once
CASRAGTGWDQPQHF
>TRBJ1-6|TRBV2|NA
CASSAGGLPLHF
>TRBJ2-3|TRBV7-9|NA
CATEKWGLSLRTDTQYF
>TRBJ1-3|TRBV6-2/TRBV6-3|NA
CASRYGGMTGNTIYF
>TRBJ2-1|TRBV4-3|NA
CASSQDPGSYNEQFF
>TRBJ2-1|TRBV27|NA
CASSLSGTSGRNEQFF
>TRBJ2-3|TRBV29-1|once
CSVEEQGTDTQYF
>TRBJ1-4|TRBV5-4|NA
CASSLGGRVSEKLFF
>TRBJ2-7|TRBV25-1|once
CASSDPGQGYEQYF
>TRBJ1-4|TRBV3-1/TRBV3-2|NA
CASSHYREEDEKLFF